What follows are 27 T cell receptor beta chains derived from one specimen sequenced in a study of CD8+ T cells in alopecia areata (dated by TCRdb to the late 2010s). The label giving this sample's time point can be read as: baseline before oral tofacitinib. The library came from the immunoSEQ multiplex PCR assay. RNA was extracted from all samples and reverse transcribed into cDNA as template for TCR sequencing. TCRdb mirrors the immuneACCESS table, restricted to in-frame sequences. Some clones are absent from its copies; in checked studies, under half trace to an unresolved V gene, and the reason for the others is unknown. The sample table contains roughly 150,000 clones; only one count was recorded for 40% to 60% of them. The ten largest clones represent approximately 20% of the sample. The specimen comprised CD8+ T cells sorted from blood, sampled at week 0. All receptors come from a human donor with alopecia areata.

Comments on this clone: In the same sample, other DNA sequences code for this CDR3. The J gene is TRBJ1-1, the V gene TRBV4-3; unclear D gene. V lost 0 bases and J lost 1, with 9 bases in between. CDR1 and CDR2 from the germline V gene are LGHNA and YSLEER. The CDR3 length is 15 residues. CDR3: CASSQDRLGNTEAFF. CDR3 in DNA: TGCGCCAGCAGCCAAGATCGGCTAGGGAACACTGAAGCTTTCTTT.

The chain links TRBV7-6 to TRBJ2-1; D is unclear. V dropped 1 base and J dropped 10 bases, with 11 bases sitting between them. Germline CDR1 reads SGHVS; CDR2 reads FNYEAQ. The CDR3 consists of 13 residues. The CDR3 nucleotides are TGTGCCAGCAGCTTAGGCGACGGTCGGGAGCAGTTCTTC. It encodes CASSLGDGREQFF.

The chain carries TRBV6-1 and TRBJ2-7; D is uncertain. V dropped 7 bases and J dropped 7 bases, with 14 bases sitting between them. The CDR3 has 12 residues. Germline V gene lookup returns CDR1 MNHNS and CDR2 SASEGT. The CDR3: CASKGVGREQYF. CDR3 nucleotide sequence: TGTGCCAGCAAGGGCGTAGGTCGGGAGCAGTACTTC.

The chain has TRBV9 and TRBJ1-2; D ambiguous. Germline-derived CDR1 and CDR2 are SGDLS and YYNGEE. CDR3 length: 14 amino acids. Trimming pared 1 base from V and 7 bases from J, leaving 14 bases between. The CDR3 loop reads CASSVSVESGGYTF. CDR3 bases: TGTGCCAGCAGCGTATCGGTCGAATCGGGTGGCTACACCTTC.

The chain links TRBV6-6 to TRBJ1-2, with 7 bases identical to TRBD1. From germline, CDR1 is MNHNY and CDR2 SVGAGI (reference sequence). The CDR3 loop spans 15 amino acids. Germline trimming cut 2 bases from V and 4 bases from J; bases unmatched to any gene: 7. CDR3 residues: CASSYDRALSYGYTF. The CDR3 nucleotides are TGTGCCAGCAGTTACGACAGGGCCCTTTCCTATGGCTACACCTTC.

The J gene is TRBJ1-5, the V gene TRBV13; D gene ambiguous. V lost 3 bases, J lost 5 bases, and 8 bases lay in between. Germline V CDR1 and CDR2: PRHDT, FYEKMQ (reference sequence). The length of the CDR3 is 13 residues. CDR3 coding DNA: TGTGCCAGCAGCTTGGGTGAACATCAGCCCCAGCATTTT. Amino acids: CASSLGEHQPQHF. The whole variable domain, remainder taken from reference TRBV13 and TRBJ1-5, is AAGVIQSPRHLIKEKRETATLKCYPIPRHDTVYWYQQGPGQDPQFLISFYEKMQSDKGSIPDRFSAQQFSDYHSELNMSSLELGDSALYFCASSLGEHQPQHFGDGTRLSIL.

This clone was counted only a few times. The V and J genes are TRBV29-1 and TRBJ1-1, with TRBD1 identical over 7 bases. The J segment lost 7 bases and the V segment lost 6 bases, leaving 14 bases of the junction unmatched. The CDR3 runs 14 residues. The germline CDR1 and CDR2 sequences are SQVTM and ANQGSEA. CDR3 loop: CSVPSTTGSGEAFF. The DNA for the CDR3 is TGCAGCGTCCCATCTACGACAGGGAGTGGTGAAGCTTTCTTT.

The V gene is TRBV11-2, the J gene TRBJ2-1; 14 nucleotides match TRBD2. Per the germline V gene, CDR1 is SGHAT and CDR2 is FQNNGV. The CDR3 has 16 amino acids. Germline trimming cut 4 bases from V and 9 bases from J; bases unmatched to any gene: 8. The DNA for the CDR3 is TGTGCCAGCAGCTCGGGACTAGCGGGGGTCCAGGGTGAGCAGTTCTTC. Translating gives CASSSGLAGVQGEQFF.

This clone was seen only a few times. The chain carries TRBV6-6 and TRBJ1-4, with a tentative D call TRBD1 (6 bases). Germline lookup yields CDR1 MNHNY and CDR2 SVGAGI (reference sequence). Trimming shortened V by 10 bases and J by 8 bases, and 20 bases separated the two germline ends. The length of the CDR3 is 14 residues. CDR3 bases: TGTGCCACCCAAGTGGGGTTAGGGGGAGAAAAACTGTTTTTT. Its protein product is CATQVGLGGEKLFF.

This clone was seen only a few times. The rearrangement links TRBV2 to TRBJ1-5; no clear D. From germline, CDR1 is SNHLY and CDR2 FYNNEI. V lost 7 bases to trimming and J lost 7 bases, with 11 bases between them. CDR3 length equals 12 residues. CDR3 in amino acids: CASTARNQPQHF. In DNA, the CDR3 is TGTGCCAGCACGGCGAGGAACCAGCCCCAGCATTTT. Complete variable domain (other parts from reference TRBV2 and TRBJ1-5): EPEVTQTPSHQVTQMGQEVILRCVPISNHLYFYWYRQILGQKVEFLVSFYNNEISEKSEIFDDQFSVERPDGSNFTLKIRSTKLEDSAMYFCASTARNQPQHFGDGTRLSIL.

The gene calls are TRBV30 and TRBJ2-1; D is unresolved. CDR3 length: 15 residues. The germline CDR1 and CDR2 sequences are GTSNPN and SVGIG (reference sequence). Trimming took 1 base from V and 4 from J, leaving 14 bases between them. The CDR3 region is CAWSDFEAPYNEQFF. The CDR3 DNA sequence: TGTGCCTGGAGTGACTTCGAGGCGCCTTACAATGAGCAGTTCTTC.

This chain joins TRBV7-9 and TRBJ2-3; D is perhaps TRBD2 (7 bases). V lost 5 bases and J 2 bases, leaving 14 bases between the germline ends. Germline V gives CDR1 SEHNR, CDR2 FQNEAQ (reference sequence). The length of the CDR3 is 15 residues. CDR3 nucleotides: TGTGCCAGCAGCCCACCTGCGGGGGCCACAGATACGCAGTATTTT. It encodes CASSPPAGATDTQYF.

In nucleotides, the CDR3 is TGCAGCGTGAACCCGACAGGGAACTATGGCTACACCTTC. It translates to CSVNPTGNYGYTF. This chain connects TRBV29-1 to TRBJ1-2, with 7 nucleotides matching TRBD1. The CDR3 consists of 13 residues. The germline V gene has CDR1 SQVTM and CDR2 ANQGSEA. V gave up 6 bases and J gave up 2 bases; unmatched junction bases: 6. Supplemented by reference TRBV29-1 and TRBJ1-2, the full variable domain reads SAVISQKPSRDICQRGTSLTIQCQVDSQVTMMFWYRQQPGQSLTLIATANQGSEATYESGFVIDKFPISRPNLTFSTLTVSNMSPEDSSIYLCSVNPTGNYGYTFGSGTRLTVV.

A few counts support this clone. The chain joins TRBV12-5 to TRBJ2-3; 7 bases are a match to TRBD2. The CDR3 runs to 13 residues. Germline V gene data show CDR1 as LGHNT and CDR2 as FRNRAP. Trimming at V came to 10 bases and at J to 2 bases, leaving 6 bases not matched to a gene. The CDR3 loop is CATERDYTDTQYF. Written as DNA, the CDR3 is TGTGCTACTGAGCGGGATTACACAGATACGCAGTATTTT.

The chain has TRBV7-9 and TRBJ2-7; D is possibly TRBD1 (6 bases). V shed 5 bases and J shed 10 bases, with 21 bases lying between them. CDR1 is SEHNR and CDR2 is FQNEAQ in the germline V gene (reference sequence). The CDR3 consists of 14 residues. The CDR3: CASSQGSSRDNQYF. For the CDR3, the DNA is TGTGCCAGCAGCCAAGGGAGTTCCAGGGACAACCAGTACTTC.

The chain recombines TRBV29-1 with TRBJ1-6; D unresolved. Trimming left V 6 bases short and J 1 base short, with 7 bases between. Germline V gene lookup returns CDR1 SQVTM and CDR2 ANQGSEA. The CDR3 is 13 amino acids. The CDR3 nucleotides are TGCAGCGTCAGAGGGTCCTATAATTCACCCCTCCACTTT. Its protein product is CSVRGSYNSPLHF.

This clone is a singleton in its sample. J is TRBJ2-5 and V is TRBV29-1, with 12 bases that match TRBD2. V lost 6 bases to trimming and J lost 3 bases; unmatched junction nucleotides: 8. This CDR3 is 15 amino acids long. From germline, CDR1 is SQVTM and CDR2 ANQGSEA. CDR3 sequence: CSVDILAGGKETQYF. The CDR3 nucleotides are TGCAGCGTCGACATACTAGCGGGGGGAAAAGAGACCCAGTACTTC.

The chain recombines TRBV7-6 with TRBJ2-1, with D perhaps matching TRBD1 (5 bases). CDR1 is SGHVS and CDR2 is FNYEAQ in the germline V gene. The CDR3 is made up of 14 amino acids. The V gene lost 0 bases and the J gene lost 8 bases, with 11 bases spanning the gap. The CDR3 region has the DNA TGTGCCAGCAGCTTAGCTAGTCTAGGGGATGAGCAGTTCTTC. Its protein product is CASSLASLGDEQFF.

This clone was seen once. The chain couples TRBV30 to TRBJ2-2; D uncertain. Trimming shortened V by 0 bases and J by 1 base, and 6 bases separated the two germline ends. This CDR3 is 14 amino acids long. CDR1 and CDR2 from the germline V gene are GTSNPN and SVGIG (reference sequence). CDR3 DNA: TGTGCCTGGAGTGTACGACAGAACACCGGGGAGCTGTTTTTT. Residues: CAWSVRQNTGELFF.

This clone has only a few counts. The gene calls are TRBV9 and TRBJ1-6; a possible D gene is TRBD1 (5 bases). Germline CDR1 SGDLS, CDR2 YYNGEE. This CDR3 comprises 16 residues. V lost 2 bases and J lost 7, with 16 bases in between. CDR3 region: CASSVGRTSSNSPLHF. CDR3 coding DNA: TGTGCCAGCAGCGTGGGTAGGACAAGTTCGAATTCACCCCTCCACTTT.

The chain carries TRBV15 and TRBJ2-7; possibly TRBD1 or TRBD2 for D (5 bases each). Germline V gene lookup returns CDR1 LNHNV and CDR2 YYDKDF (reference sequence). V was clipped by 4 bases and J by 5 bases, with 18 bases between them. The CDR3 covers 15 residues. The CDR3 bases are TGTGCCACCAGCACCAAGACTTCAGGGAGCAACGAGCAGTACTTC. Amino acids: CATSTKTSGSNEQYF.

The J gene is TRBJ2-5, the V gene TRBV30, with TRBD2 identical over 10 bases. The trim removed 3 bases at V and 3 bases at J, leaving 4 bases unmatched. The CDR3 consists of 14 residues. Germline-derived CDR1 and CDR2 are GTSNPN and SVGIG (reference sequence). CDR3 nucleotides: TGTGCCTGGAGCCGGACTAGCGGAGAAGAGACCCAGTACTTC. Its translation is CAWSRTSGEETQYF. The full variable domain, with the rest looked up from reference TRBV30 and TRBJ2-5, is SQTIHQWPATLVQPVGSPLSLECTVEGTSNPNLYWYRQAAGRGLQLLFYSVGIGQISSEVPQNLSASRPQDRQFILSSKKLLLSDSGFYLCAWSRTSGEETQYFGPGTRLLVL.

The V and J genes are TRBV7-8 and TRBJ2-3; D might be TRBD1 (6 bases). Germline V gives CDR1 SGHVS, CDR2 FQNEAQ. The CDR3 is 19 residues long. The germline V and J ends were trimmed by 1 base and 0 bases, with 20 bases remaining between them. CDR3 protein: CASSLEAPGANPSTDTQYF. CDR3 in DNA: TGTGCCAGCAGCTTAGAGGCGCCAGGGGCCAACCCTAGCACAGATACGCAGTATTTT.

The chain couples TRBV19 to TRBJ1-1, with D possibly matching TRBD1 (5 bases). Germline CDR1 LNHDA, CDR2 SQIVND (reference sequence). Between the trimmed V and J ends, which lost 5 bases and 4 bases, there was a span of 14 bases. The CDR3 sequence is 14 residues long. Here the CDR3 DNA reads TGTGCCAGTAGTGCCCCAGGGCTTGGCACTGAAGCTTTCTTT. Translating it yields CASSAPGLGTEAFF.

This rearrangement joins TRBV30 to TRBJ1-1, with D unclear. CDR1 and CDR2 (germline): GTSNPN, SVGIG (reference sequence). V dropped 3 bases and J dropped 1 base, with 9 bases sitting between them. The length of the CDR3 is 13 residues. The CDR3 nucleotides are TGTGCCTGGAGCTTTTTGGGGAACACTGAAGCTTTCTTT. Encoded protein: CAWSFLGNTEAFF.

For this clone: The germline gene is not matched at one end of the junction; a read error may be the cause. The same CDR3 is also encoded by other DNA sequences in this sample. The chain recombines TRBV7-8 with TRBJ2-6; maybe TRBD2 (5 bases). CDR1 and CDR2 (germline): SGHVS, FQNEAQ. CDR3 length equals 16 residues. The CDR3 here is CASSQDGSSGANVLTF. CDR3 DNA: TGCGCCAGCAGCCAAGATGGGAGCTCTGGGGCCAACGTCCTGACTTTC.

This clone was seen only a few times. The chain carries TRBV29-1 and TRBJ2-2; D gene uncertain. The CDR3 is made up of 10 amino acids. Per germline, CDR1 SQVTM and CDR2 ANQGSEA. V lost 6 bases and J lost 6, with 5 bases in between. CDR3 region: CSVLSGELFF. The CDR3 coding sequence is TGCAGCGTATTGTCCGGGGAGCTGTTTTTT.